These 21 T cell receptor beta chains share one sample of origin, sequenced in a study of T cell changes during pregnancy in multiple sclerosis (dated by TCRdb to the late 2010s). Library method: the immunoSEQ multiplex PCR assay. Here the immuneACCESS table is served through TCRdb, limited to in-frame sequences with V and J called. Missing clones are a known gap in these copies; in checked studies unresolved V genes cover under half, and the rest lacks a known reason. This sample is represented by about 49,000 clones; 85% to 95% of them were singletons. In total, the top ten clones hold around 6.4% of the sample. Material: CD8+ T cells from peripheral blood mononuclear cells, obtained in the first trimester of pregnancy. These receptors were collected from a female donor with multiple sclerosis, enrolled in a pregnancy study.

The chain uses TRBV18 and TRBJ2-7; no clear D. CDR1 and CDR2 (germline): KGHSH, LQKENI. With 3 bases removed from V and 1 base from J, the gap between germline ends came to 7 bases. There are 13 residues in the CDR3. CDR3 loop: CASSPAESYEQYF. DNA for the CDR3: TGTGCCAGCTCACCGGCGGAATCCTACGAGCAGTACTTC.

This chain links TRBV27 with TRBJ2-1, with a tentative D call TRBD2 (5 bases). Germline V lookup: CDR1 MNHEY, CDR2 SMNVEV (reference sequence). The CDR3 totals 13 residues. Trimming took 4 bases from V and 4 from J, leaving 8 bases between them. The CDR3 protein is CASSSDFYNEQFF. In DNA form, the CDR3 reads TGTGCCAGCAGTTCGGACTTTTACAATGAGCAGTTCTTC.

V is TRBV15 and J is TRBJ2-7; the D gene is possibly TRBD2 (5 bases). CDR1 and CDR2 (germline): LNHNV, YYDKDF (reference sequence). The length of the CDR3 is 15 residues. Deletions cut 5 bases from V and 1 base from J, with 15 bases between. CDR3 region: CATSGDGSPSYEQYF. The CDR3 DNA reads TGTGCCACCAGCGGCGATGGGAGTCCATCCTACGAGCAGTACTTC.

This rearrangement joins TRBV5-1 to TRBJ2-1; D might be TRBD1 (5 bases). The germline V and J ends were trimmed by 2 bases and 2 bases, with 8 bases remaining between them. CDR3 length: 14 amino acids. Looked up from germline, CDR1 is SGHRS and CDR2 is YFSETQ. CDR3 DNA sequence: TGCGCCAGCAGCTTAAAGGGGCCCTACAATGAGCAGTTCTTC. Translated, it gives CASSLKGPYNEQFF.

CDR3 bases: TGTGCCAGTAGTATCTTCAGGGACAGGGGACTATACAATGAGCAGTTCTTC. This gives the protein CASSIFRDRGLYNEQFF. The J gene is TRBJ2-1, the V gene TRBV19; TRBD1 matches at 10 bases. The germline V gene has CDR1 LNHDA and CDR2 SQIVND (reference sequence). The CDR3 consists of 17 residues. Losses at the gene ends were 3 bases for V and 4 bases for J; bases not matched to a gene: 9.

This clone came up once. The genes are TRBV11-2 and TRBJ2-6, with a possible D match to TRBD2 (6 bases). Trimming left V 0 bases short and J 2 bases short, with 14 bases between. This CDR3 spans 18 amino acids. The germline V gene encodes CDR1 SGHAT and CDR2 FQNNGV. DNA of the CDR3: TGTGCCAGCAGCTTAGATCAAGGACTAAGTGCTGGGGCCAACGTCCTGACTTTC. Translation gives CASSLDQGLSAGANVLTF.

V gene TRBV18 combines with J gene TRBJ2-1; the D gene could be TRBD1 or TRBD2 (6 bases each). The CDR3 sequence is 16 residues long. Germline V lookup: CDR1 KGHSH, CDR2 LQKENI. Trimming left V 5 bases short and J 8 bases short, with 22 bases between. DNA for the CDR3: TGTGCCAGCTCAGCACAGGGAGGCGGCTTTATAGATGAGCAGTTCTTC. Its protein is CASSAQGGGFIDEQFF.

The rearrangement joins TRBV10-1 to TRBJ2-3; the match to TRBD1 covers 8 bases. This CDR3 region has 16 residues. CDR1 and CDR2 from the germline V gene are WNHNN and SYGVQD (reference sequence). V lost 2 bases, J lost 0 bases, and 4 bases stayed unmatched. CDR3 in amino acids: CASSERTGTSTDTQYF. The DNA of the CDR3 is TGCGCCAGCAGTGAGCGGACAGGGACTAGCACAGATACGCAGTATTTT.

The J gene is TRBJ2-1, the V gene TRBV7-9; tentatively, D is TRBD2 (5 bases). The V end was cut by 4 bases, the J end by 11 bases, with 12 bases between. This CDR3 has 12 amino acids. Germline loops: CDR1 SEHNR, CDR2 FQNEAQ (reference sequence). The CDR3 region is CASSSDSFQQFF. For the CDR3, the DNA is TGTGCCAGCAGCTCGGACTCTTTTCAGCAGTTCTTC.

The rearrangement uses TRBV28 and TRBJ1-5; maybe TRBD1 (6 bases). The CDR3 is 15 amino acids. Germline CDR1 and CDR2: MDHEN and SYDVKM. Trimming removed 0 bases from V and 5 bases from J, with 11 bases in between. CDR3 residues: CASSLWSGAHQPQHF. DNA for the CDR3: TGTGCCAGCAGTTTATGGTCAGGGGCTCATCAGCCCCAGCATTTT.

V is TRBV19 and J is TRBJ1-5; D possibly corresponds to TRBD1 (6 bases). Germline CDR1 reads LNHDA; CDR2 reads SQIVND (reference sequence). V was shortened by 3 bases and J by 0 bases, with 9 bases between the two germline ends. The CDR3 covers 15 residues. CDR3 sequence reads: CASSITGTSNQPQHF. CDR3 coding DNA: TGTGCCAGTAGTATCACAGGGACTAGCAATCAGCCCCAGCATTTT.

V usage is TRBV6-5 and J usage is TRBJ1-1; TRBD1 is a possible D gene (6 bases). Germline CDR1 and CDR2: MNHEY and SVGAGI. This CDR3 contains 14 residues. V lost 2 bases to trimming and J lost 2 bases, with 9 bases between them. CDR3 sequence (DNA): TGTGCCAGCAGTTACCAGGGGTACAACACTGAAGCTTTCTTT. Translated, it gives CASSYQGYNTEAFF.

The rearrangement uses TRBV25-1 and TRBJ2-1, with D tentatively TRBD1 (5 bases). This CDR3 spans 13 amino acids. In germline, CDR1 is MGHDK, CDR2 SYGVNS. With 7 bases removed from V and 0 bases from J, the gap between germline ends came to 7 bases. For the CDR3, the DNA is TGTGCCAGCACAGGGAACTCCTACAATGAGCAGTTCTTC. It encodes CASTGNSYNEQFF.

The V gene is TRBV7-9, the J gene TRBJ2-1; 7 nucleotides match TRBD1. The CDR3 loop spans 15 amino acids. V shed 0 bases and J 9 bases; nucleotides not matched to a gene: 8. Germline values: CDR1 SEHNR, CDR2 FQNEAQ (reference sequence). The DNA for the CDR3 is TGTGCCAGCAGCTTAGCTCTAGGTTCAGGGGGTGAGCAGTTCTTC. It encodes CASSLALGSGGEQFF.

J is TRBJ1-1 and V is TRBV6-1, with D possibly being TRBD1 (6 bases). Germline-derived CDR1 and CDR2 are MNHNS and SASEGT. CDR3 length equals 14 residues. V gave up 8 bases and J gave up 2 bases, with 15 bases separating them. Here the CDR3 reads CASGRRGFNTEAFF. The CDR3 nucleotides read TGTGCCAGCGGGCGCAGGGGATTCAACACTGAAGCTTTCTTT.

This chain joins TRBV15 and TRBJ2-1, with D possibly being TRBD2 (7 bases). The length of the CDR3 is 16 residues. Trimming cost V 0 bases and J 6 bases, with 15 bases left between them. Germline CDR1 is LNHNV and CDR2 is YYDKDF (reference sequence). CDR3 bases: TGTGCCACCAGCAGAGAGGGTGCGGGGGCCCCCAATGAGCAGTTCTTC. Encoded protein: CATSREGAGAPNEQFF. Looking up the rest from reference TRBV15 and TRBJ2-1 gives the full variable domain: DAMVIQNPRYQVTQFGKPVTLSCSQTLNHNVMYWYQQKSSQAPKLLFHYYDKDFNNEADTPDNFQSRRPNTSFCFLDIRSPGLGDTAMYLCATSREGAGAPNEQFFGPGTRLTVL.

In this sample, this clone turned up once. The chain uses TRBV27 and TRBJ1-5; TRBD1 agrees at 7 bases. The CDR3 has 16 residues. Per germline, CDR1 MNHEY and CDR2 SMNVEV (reference sequence). The V gene end was trimmed by 6 bases and the J gene end by 0 bases; junction bases not matched to a gene: 8. The CDR3 region is CASSPGTDYSNQPQHF. The DNA for the CDR3 is TGTGCCAGCAGCCCAGGGACAGATTATAGCAATCAGCCCCAGCATTTT.

The V gene is TRBV7-9, the J gene TRBJ1-1; TRBD1 matches at 11 bases. Per germline, CDR1 SEHNR and CDR2 FQNEAQ (reference sequence). The junction had 12 bases not matched to a gene; V was cut back by 3 bases and J by 6 bases. This CDR3 contains 17 residues. CDR3 in amino acids: CASSFSAGQGAGAEAFF. CDR3 DNA sequence: TGTGCCAGCAGCTTCTCCGCAGGACAGGGGGCAGGGGCTGAAGCTTTCTTT.

The V call is TRBV4-3, the J call TRBJ1-4; TRBD1 is a possible D gene (6 bases). Trimming cost V 1 base and J 7 bases, with 16 bases left between them. The germline CDR1 and CDR2 sequences are LGHNA and YSLEER. The CDR3 length is 16 residues. The CDR3 loop is CASSQGWGGSGEKLFF. The CDR3 coding sequence is TGCGCCAGCAGCCAAGGGTGGGGGGGCTCCGGTGAAAAACTGTTTTTT.

This chain joins TRBV19 and TRBJ2-7; 8 bases are shared with TRBD1. Trimming removed 5 bases from V and 6 bases from J; junction bases left unmatched: 6. This CDR3 has 13 amino acids. The germline gives CDR1 LNHDA, CDR2 SQIVND (reference sequence). The CDR3 nucleotides are TGTGCCAGTAGTTGGGGACAGGCGGGCGAGCAGTACTTC. Translated: CASSWGQAGEQYF.

The chain links TRBV11-3 to TRBJ1-5; the D gene is possibly TRBD1 (5 bases). The CDR3 extends over 20 amino acids. Germline-derived CDR1 and CDR2 are SGHNT and YENEEA. Deletions cut 5 bases from V and 0 bases from J, with 26 bases between. The CDR3 sequence: CASSPLLGGPGLNSNQPQHF. The CDR3 coding sequence is TGTGCCAGCAGCCCCCTATTGGGGGGACCGGGACTGAATAGCAATCAGCCCCAGCATTTT.